This T cell receptor beta chain stems from a study of CD8 T cells in Susac syndrome. Germline loops: CDR1 LGHDT, CDR2 YNNKEL (reference sequence). Trimming cost V 0 bases and J 1 base, with 6 bases left between them. The CDR3 extends over 15 amino acids. From blood CD8+ and CD4+ T cells, the TCR beta chain was sequenced. Negative isolation was applied to CD8+ and CD4+ T cells, and FACS enrichment was applied to TEMRA cells. Roughly 0.45 to 1 ug RNA was reverse transcribed with random hexamers. Via MiXCR, TCRdb re-called the immunoSEQ multiplex PCR reads, giving one row per CDR3 protein. Found here are roughly 190,000 distinct CDR3 sequences, approximately 94% of them singletons; the top ten hold approximately 0.089%.

The sequencing input was CD4+ T cells from PBMCs. The chain has TRBV3-1 and TRBJ1-4; maybe TRBD1 (5 bases). The clonotype originates from a human donor with Susac syndrome. The CDR3 loop is CASSQEGVTNEKLFF. The CDR3 DNA reads TGTGCCAGCAGCCAAGAAGGGGTAACTAATGAAAAACTGTTTTTT.